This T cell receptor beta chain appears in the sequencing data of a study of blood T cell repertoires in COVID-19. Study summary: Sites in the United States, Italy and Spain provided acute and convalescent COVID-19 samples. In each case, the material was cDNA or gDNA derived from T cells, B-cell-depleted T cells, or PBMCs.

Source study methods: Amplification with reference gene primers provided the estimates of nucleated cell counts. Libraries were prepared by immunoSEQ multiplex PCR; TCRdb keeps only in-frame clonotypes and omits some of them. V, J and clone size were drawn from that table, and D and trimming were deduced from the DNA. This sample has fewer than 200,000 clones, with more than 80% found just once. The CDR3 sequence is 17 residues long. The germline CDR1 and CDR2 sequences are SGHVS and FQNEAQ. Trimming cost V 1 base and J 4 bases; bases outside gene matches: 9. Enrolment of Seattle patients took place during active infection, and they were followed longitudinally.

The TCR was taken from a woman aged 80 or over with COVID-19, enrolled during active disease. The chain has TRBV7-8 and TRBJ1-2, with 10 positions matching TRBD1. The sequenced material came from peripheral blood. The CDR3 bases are TGTGCCAGCAGCTTAGGTTCCCGGACAGGGGGAGGCTATGGCTACACCTTC. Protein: CASSLGSRTGGGYGYTF.